A single TCR beta chain is shown here with its context. The target antigen is unknown. TCRdb keeps only in-frame clones here, not all; method: immunoSEQ multiplex PCR. The data contain approximately 260,000 clones, 65% to 90% of them singletons. The source of the sample is a study of cytomegalovirus exposure and HLA in healthy donors. Study observations and caveats: There were some public TCRs occurring in many donors, but most TCR sequences were rare. According to reports, the classifier identified cytomegalovirus status with high specificity and sensitivity. First-cohort TCR clusters tended to co-occur in the roughly 120 validation repertoires, a later analysis found. Among TCR beta chains, those listed as cytomegalovirus-associated numbered more than 150.

Deletions cut 1 base from V and 1 base from J, with 10 bases between. The CDR3 length is 15 residues. The germline CDR1 and CDR2 sequences are MNHNS and SASEGT. The gene calls are TRBV6-1 and TRBJ1-1, with a tentative D call TRBD1 (6 bases). This sequence was found in a woman in her late teens or twenties in good health and CMV-seronegative. The specimen sequenced was PBMCs. This CDR3 reads CASSEGTAPNTEAFF. The DNA for the CDR3 is TGTGCCAGCAGTGAAGGGACAGCTCCGAACACTGAAGCTTTCTTT.